Reported below is one T cell receptor beta chain. The antigen remains undetermined. This record belongs to a study of T cells after yellow fever vaccination. Whole-study context: With SMART-Seq v4 Ultra Low Input, the fractions containing low cell numbers were prepared. The study's findings and limits: The booster saw the reappearance of most primary-vaccination clones (nearly 98% CD4, 80% to 90% CD8).

Each CDR3 protein is one row after TCRdb ran MiXCR on the 5' RACE reads. The table shows about 220,000 distinct CDR3 sequences, with more than 3% occurring only once. The starting material was CD4+ T cells sorted from PBMCs, obtained 10 days after the yellow fever booster vaccination. This receptor was identified in a man aged 18 to 29 who received the YFV17D yellow fever vaccine.

The CDR3 loop is CASSDNAQGEQYV. The DNA of the CDR3 is TGTGCCAGCAGTGATAACGCCCAGGGGGAGCAGTACGTC. The chain has TRBV28 and TRBJ2-7, with D possibly matching TRBD1 (6 bases). The CDR3 extends over 13 amino acids. V was clipped by 5 bases and J by 7 bases, with 15 bases between them. CDR1 and CDR2 from the germline V gene are MDHEN and SYDVKM.